This paragraph reports one T cell receptor beta chain. How the authors handled the data: For nucleated cells, counts were estimated from reference gene primer amplification. Method: immunoSEQ multiplex PCR; TCRdb's copy keeps in-frame clones and lacks some. V and J calls and clone size are as listed in that table; D and trimming were resolved from the DNA. Here the sample spans around 400,000 clones, approximately 93% being singletons. With 5 bases removed from V and 2 bases from J, the gap between germline ends came to 13 bases. CDR1 and CDR2 (germline): SGHVS, FNYEAQ. The CDR3 length is 15 residues. This sample was included in a study of blood T cell repertoires in COVID-19.

The chain carries TRBV7-6 and TRBJ1-3; TRBD1 might be the D (5 bases). The sequencing sample was made of PBMCs or T cells enriched from blood (not recorded which). This TCR came from a woman aged 40 to 50 who had been exposed to COVID-19. In DNA form, the CDR3 reads TGTGCCAGCAGCCCCCAGGCAGGGACTGGAAACACCATATATTTT. This codes for CASSPQAGTGNTIYF. The whole variable domain, filled in from reference TRBV7-6 and TRBJ1-3, reads GAGVSQSPRYKVTKRGQDVALRCDPISGHVSLYWYRQALGQGPEFLTYFNYEAQQDKSGLPNDRFSAERPEGSISTLTIQRTEQRDSAMYRCASSPQAGTGNTIYFGEGSWLTVV.